This passage covers 6 T cell receptor beta chains from one sample sequenced in a study of blood T cell repertoires in COVID-19. Profiled with immunoSEQ multiplex PCR; TCRdb holds only in-frame clones, not every one. The sample has around 260,000 clones, approximately 91% seen once. Sequenced material: peripheral blood. The source of these receptors is a woman aged 40 to 50 who had recovered from COVID-19.

This chain connects TRBV27 to TRBJ2-1; D perhaps matches TRBD2 (6 bases). CDR1 and CDR2 from the germline V gene are MNHEY and SMNVEV (reference sequence). Deletions cut 4 bases from V and 4 bases from J, with 11 bases between. The CDR3 sequence is 14 residues long. The CDR3: CASSSERAYNEQFF. In DNA, the CDR3 is TGTGCCAGCAGTTCAGAGCGGGCGTACAATGAGCAGTTCTTC.

The chain joins TRBV6-2 or TRBV6-3 to TRBJ1-1, with D perhaps TRBD1 (6 bases). The CDR3 runs 12 residues. The ends were cut back, 6 bases at V and 5 bases at J, with 10 bases in the middle. In germline, CDR1 is MNHEY, CDR2 SVGEGT. CDR3 DNA sequence: TGTGCCAGCAGCTCTACAGGGACTGAAGCTTTCTTT. Translating it yields CASSSTGTEAFF.

The chain links TRBV5-1 to TRBJ2-7; 12 bases are a match to TRBD2. The CDR3 covers 17 residues. Trimming removed 4 bases from V and 4 bases from J; junction bases left unmatched: 12. Germline V gene lookup returns CDR1 SGHRS and CDR2 YFSETQ. As DNA, the CDR3 is TGCGCCAGCAGCGCCTCGACTAGCGGGAGTCCCCTATACGAGCAGTACTTC. It translates to CASSASTSGSPLYEQYF. Based on the CDR3 plus reference TRBV5-1 and TRBJ2-7, the full variable domain is KAGVTQTPRYLIKTRGQQVTLSCSPISGHRSVSWYQQTPGQGLQFLFEYFSETQRNKGNFPGRFSGRQFSNSRSEMNVSTLELGDSALYLCASSASTSGSPLYEQYFGPGTRLTVT.

The chain is built from TRBV3-1 (or the pseudogene TRBV3-2) and TRBJ1-4; tentative D call: TRBD1 (5 bases). V lost 1 base, J lost 13 bases, and 13 bases lay in between. The CDR3 consists of 13 residues. Germline V CDR1 and CDR2: LGHDT, YNNKEL (reference sequence). Here the CDR3 reads CASSQARPGGLFF. The CDR3 DNA reads as TGTGCCAGCAGCCAAGCACGGCCCGGGGGACTGTTTTTT.

The chain is built from TRBV4-1 and TRBJ2-3, with D tentatively TRBD2 (5 bases). The CDR3 is made up of 15 amino acids. V was pared by 0 bases and J by 3 bases, with 10 bases between. Germline CDR1 reads MGHRA; CDR2 reads YSYEKL. Here the CDR3 reads CASSQDMDWTDTQYF. The CDR3 bases are TGCGCCAGCAGCCAAGATATGGACTGGACAGATACGCAGTATTTT.

The gene calls are TRBV19 and TRBJ1-1; D call uncertain. Trimming pared 6 bases from V and 2 bases from J, leaving 13 bases between. There are 14 residues in the CDR3. The germline V gene has CDR1 LNHDA and CDR2 SQIVND (reference sequence). The CDR3 reads CASSPGRYNTEAFF. As DNA, the CDR3 is TGTGCCAGTAGCCCCGGGAGATACAACACTGAAGCTTTCTTT. Together with reference TRBV19 and TRBJ1-1, the CDR3 gives the full variable domain: DGGITQSPKYLFRKEGQNVTLSCEQNLNHDAMYWYRQDPGQGLRLIYYSQIVNDFQKGDIAEGYSVSREKKESFPLTVTSAQKNPTAFYLCASSPGRYNTEAFFGQGTRLTVV.